The subject of this entry is one T cell receptor beta chain. What it recognizes is unknown. The sample belongs to a study of blood T cells in healthy people across ages. This CDR3 region has 11 residues. Germline V gene lookup returns CDR1 SQVTM and CDR2 ANQGSEA. Trimming removed 7 bases from V and 10 bases from J, with 16 bases in between. The use of a sample-barcoded 5' primer and a J-beta primer mix characterized a second PCR of roughly 7 to 11 cycles. MiXCR, run by TCRdb on the 5' RACE reads, gives a single entry per CDR3 protein. The repertoire holds about 1,500,000 distinct CDR3 sequences, with 40% to 50% as singletons. Findings and limits, study-wide: With age, beta diversity per million T cells declined roughly linearly, significantly by 40.

The chain employs TRBV29-1 and TRBJ1-1; D gene unclear. The receptor comes from a woman aged 18-29 years in good health. The sample taken for sequencing was blood. The CDR3 DNA reads as TGCAGCGCCGGCGGGGATATTGGAGCTTTCTTT. Protein product: CSAGGDIGAFF.